These T cell receptor beta chains were read from a single sample in a study of blood T cell repertoires in COVID-19. Method: immunoSEQ multiplex PCR; TCRdb's copy keeps in-frame clones and lacks some. The table records approximately 210,000 clones, around 89% of them present only once. The specimen was peripheral blood. These receptors were taken from a woman aged 40 to 50 with acute or convalescent COVID-19. CDR3s include the opening cysteine and the closing phenylalanine or tryptophan. The D gene is left open where the match is weak. Not all rows give a size; the values are once, few, many and, for expanded clones, a class.

V	D	J	size	CDR3	DNA
TRBV24-1	TRBD2	TRBJ2-1	.	CATSDFSGGSVNEQFF	TGTGCCACCAGTGACTTTAGCGGGGGCTCGGTCAATGAGCAGTTCTTC
TRBV4-1	TRBD1	TRBJ2-2	.	CASSQGRQGNTGELFF	TGCGCCAGCAGCCAAGGGCGACAGGGGAACACCGGGGAGCTGTTTTTT
TRBV3-1/TRBV3-2	.	TRBJ1-2	.	CASSQSSTAGLRGYTF	TGTGCCAGCAGCCAAAGCTCTACGGCAGGCCTAAGGGGCTACACCTTC
TRBV3-1/TRBV3-2	TRBD2	TRBJ2-3	once	CASSQPSGGAFRIDTQYF	TGTGCCAGCAGCCAGCCTAGCGGGGGGGCCTTTCGAATAGATACGCAGTATTTT
TRBV19	.	TRBJ1-3	.	CASMEGNTIYF	TGTGCCAGTATGGAGGGAAACACCATATATTTT
TRBV9	TRBD1	TRBJ1-2	once	CASSVETGGYYGYTF	TGTGCCAGCAGCGTAGAGACAGGGGGGTACTATGGCTACACCTTC
TRBV19	TRBD1	TRBJ1-6	.	CASSILDRGSSPLHF	TGTGCCAGTAGTATTCTTGACAGGGGCAGTTCACCCCTCCACTTT
TRBV9	TRBD1	TRBJ1-1	.	CASRVGTGRNTEAFF	TGTGCCAGCAGGGTCGGGACAGGGAGAAACACTGAAGCTTTCTTT
TRBV27	TRBD2	TRBJ2-2	.	CASSFVASGGAKATGELFF	TGTGCCAGCAGTTTTGTGGCTAGCGGGGGGGCGAAAGCAACCGGGGAGCTGTTTTTT
TRBV19	TRBD1	TRBJ1-5	.	CASPTGYNQPQHF	TGTGCCAGTCCGACAGGGTACAATCAGCCCCAGCATTTT
TRBV2	.	TRBJ1-2	.	CAIYQVSDGYTF	TGTGCCATCTACCAAGTCTCGGATGGCTACACCTTC
TRBV9	.	TRBJ1-6	.	CASSAPGGEVALHF	TGTGCCAGCAGCGCACCCGGCGGGGAGGTGGCCCTCCACTTT
TRBV5-4	.	TRBJ1-2	.	CASSLGFGGYTF	TGTGCCAGCAGCTTGGGATTCGGTGGCTACACCTTC
TRBV5-1	TRBD1	TRBJ2-3	.	CASSPGQGYADTQYF	TGCGCCAGCAGCCCCGGACAGGGATACGCAGATACGCAGTATTTT
TRBV30	.	TRBJ2-1	once	CAWIAPYNEQFF	TGTGCCTGGATAGCGCCCTACAATGAGCAGTTCTTC
TRBV6-5	TRBD1	TRBJ1-2	.	CASSYSGTGQGYGYTF	TGTGCCAGCAGTTACTCCGGGACAGGGCAAGGCTATGGCTACACCTTC
TRBV5-1	TRBD1	TRBJ1-2	.	CASSPTGGGYGYTF	TGCGCCAGCAGCCCGACAGGGGGGGGTTATGGCTACACCTTC
TRBV9	TRBD1	TRBJ1-3	.	CASSSGQGKGNTIYF	TGTGCCAGCAGCTCGGGACAGGGAAAAGGAAACACCATATATTTT
TRBV4-1	TRBD1	TRBJ1-2	.	CASSQDLTTGSHGYTF	TGCGCCAGCAGCCAAGACTTAACGACAGGGTCGCATGGCTACACCTTC
TRBV6-6	TRBD1	TRBJ1-2	.	CASGYGQGNGYTF	TGTGCCAGCGGATACGGACAGGGTAATGGCTACACCTTC
TRBV2	.	TRBJ1-4	.	CASRTLQGPNEKLFF	TGTGCCAGCAGAACCCTACAGGGTCCTAATGAAAAACTGTTTTTT
TRBV6-5	.	TRBJ1-1	once	CASKRETASTEAFF	TGTGCCAGCAAGAGGGAGACGGCCTCCACTGAAGCTTTCTTT
TRBV3-1/TRBV3-2	.	TRBJ1-2	.	CASSLRGYGYTF	TGTGCCAGCAGCCTTCGGGGCTATGGCTACACCTTC
TRBV19	.	TRBJ2-6	.	CASSPTPSGANVLTF	TGTGCCAGTAGTCCCACTCCTTCTGGGGCCAACGTCCTGACTTTC
TRBV4-1	.	TRBJ2-3	.	CASSQVRGTDTQYF	TGCGCCAGCAGCCAAGTGCGGGGCACAGATACGCAGTATTTT
TRBV11-2	.	TRBJ1-2	once	CASSLELRGSYGYTF	TGTGCCAGCAGCTTAGAGCTCAGGGGATCCTATGGCTACACCTTC
TRBV11-1	TRBD1	TRBJ1-2	.	CASSLAGTVYGYTF	TGTGCCAGCAGCTTAGCCGGGACAGTCTATGGCTACACCTTC
TRBV2	.	TRBJ1-2	.	CASSEWRGLYMDYGYTF	TGTGCCAGCAGTGAATGGCGGGGTTTATACATGGACTATGGCTACACCTTC